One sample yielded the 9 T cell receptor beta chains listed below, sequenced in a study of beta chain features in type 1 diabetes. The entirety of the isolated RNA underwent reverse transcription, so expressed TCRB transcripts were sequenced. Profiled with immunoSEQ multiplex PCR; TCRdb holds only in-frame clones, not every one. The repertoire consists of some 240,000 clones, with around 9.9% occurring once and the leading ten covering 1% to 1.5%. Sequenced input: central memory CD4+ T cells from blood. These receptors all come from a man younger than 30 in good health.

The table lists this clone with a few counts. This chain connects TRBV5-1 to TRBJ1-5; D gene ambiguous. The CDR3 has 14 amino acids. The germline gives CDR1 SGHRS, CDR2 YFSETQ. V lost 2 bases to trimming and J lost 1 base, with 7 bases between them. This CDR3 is CASSFDGSNQPQHF. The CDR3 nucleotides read TGCGCCAGCAGCTTCGATGGGAGCAATCAGCCCCAGCATTTT. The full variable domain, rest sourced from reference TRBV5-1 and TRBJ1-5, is KAGVTQTPRYLIKTRGQQVTLSCSPISGHRSVSWYQQTPGQGLQFLFEYFSETQRNKGNFPGRFSGRQFSNSRSEMNVSTLELGDSALYLCASSFDGSNQPQHFGDGTRLSIL.

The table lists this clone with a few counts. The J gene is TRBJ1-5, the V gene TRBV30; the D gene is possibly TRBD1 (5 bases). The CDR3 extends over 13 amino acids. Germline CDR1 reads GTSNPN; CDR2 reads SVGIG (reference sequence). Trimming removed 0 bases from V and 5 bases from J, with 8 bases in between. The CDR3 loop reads CAWSVQVYQPQHF. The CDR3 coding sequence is TGTGCCTGGAGTGTACAGGTCTATCAGCCCCAGCATTTT.

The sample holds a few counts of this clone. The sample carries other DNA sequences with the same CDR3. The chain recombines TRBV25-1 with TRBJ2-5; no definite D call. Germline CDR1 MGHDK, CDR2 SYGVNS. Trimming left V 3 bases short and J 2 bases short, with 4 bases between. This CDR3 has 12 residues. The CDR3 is CASSDYQETQYF. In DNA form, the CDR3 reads TGTGCCAGCAGTGACTATCAAGAGACCCAGTACTTC.

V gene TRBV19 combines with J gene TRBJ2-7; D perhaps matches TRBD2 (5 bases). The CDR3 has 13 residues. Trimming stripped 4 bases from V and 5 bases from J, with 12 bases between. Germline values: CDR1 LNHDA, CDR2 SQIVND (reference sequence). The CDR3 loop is CASSRSGGHEQYF. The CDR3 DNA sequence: TGTGCCAGTAGTAGAAGCGGTGGGCACGAGCAGTACTTC.

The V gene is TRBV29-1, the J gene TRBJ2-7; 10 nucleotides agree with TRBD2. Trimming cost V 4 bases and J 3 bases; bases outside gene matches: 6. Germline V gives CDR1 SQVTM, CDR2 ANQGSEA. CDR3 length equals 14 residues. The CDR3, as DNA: TGCAGCGTTGCCGGGACTAGCGAGGACTACGAGCAGTACTTC. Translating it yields CSVAGTSEDYEQYF.

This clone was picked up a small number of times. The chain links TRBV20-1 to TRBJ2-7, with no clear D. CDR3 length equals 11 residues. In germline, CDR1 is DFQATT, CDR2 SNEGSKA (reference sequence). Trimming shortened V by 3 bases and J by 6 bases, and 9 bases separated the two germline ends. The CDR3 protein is CSASVGFEQYF. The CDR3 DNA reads TGCAGTGCTAGCGTAGGGTTCGAGCAGTACTTC.

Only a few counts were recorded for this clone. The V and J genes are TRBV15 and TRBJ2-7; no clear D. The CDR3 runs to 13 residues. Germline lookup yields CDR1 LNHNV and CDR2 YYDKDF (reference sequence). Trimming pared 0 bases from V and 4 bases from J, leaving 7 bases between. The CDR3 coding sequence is TGTGCCACCAGCAGAGATCAAGGGTACGAGCAGTACTTC. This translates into CATSRDQGYEQYF.

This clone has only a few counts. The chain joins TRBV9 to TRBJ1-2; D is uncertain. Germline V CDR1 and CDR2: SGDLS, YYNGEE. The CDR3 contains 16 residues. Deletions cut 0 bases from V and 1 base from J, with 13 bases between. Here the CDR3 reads CASSVEPDGRNYGYTF. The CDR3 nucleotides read TGTGCCAGCAGCGTAGAGCCGGACGGCCGTAACTATGGCTACACCTTC.

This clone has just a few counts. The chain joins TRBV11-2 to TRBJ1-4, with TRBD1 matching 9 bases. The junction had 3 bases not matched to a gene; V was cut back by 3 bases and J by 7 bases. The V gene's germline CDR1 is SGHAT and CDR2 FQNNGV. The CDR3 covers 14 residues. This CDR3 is CASSLGQGAEKLFF. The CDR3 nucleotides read TGTGCCAGCAGCTTGGGACAGGGAGCTGAAAAACTGTTTTTT. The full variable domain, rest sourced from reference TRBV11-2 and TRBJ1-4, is EAGVAQSPRYKIIEKRQSVAFWCNPISGHATLYWYQQILGQGPKLLIQFQNNGVVDDSQLPKDRFSAERLKGVDSTLKIQPAKLEDSAVYLCASSLGQGAEKLFFGSGTQLSVL.